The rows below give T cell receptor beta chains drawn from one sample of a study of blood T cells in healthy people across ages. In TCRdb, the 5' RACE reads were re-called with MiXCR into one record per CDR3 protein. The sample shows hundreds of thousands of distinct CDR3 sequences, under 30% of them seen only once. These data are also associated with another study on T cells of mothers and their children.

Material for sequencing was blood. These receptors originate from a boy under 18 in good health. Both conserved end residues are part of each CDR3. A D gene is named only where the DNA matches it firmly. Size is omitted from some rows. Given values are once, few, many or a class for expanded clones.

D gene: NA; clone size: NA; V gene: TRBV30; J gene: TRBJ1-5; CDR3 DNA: TGTGCCTGGAACCAGGGAGGAGATCAGCCCCAGCATTTT; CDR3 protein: CAWNQGGDQPQHF
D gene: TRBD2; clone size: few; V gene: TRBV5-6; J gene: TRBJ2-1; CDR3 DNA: TGTGCCAGCAGCCTTACTAGCGGGGACAACTCCTACAATGAGCAGTTCTTC; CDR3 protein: CASSLTSGDNSYNEQFF
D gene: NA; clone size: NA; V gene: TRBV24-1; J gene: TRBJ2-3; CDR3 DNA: TGTGCCACCAGCGCCGTAGCCGGGGTTCATACAGATACGCAGTATTTT; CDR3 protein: CATSAVAGVHTDTQYF
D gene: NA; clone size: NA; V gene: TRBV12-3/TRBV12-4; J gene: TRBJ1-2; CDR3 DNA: TGTGCCAGCAGTTTATCCGGCCAGGGGCGGCATGGCTACACCTTC; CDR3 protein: CASSLSGQGRHGYTF
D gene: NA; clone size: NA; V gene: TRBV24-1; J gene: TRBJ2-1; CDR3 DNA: TGTGCCACCATGGACTCCCACAATGAGCAGTTCTTC; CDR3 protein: CATMDSHNEQFF
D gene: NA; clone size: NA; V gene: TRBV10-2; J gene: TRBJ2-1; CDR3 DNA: TGCGCCAGCAGTGAGAATGTATGGACAGCGTTTTCCAATGAGCAGTTCTTC; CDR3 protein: CASSENVWTAFSNEQFF
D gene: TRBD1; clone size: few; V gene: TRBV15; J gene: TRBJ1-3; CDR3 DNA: TGTGCCACCAGCCGGGACAGGGGGCAAGGAAACACCATATATTTT; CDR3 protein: CATSRDRGQGNTIYF
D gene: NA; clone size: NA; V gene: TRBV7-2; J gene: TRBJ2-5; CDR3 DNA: TGTGCCAGCAGCTTAGAAGGGTATCAAGGAAAGGGTGGCGAGTTCTTC; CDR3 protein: CASSLEGYQGKGGEFF
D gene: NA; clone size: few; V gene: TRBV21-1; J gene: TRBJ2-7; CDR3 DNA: TGTGCCAGAGACTCGAGAATCCCGGGGACAGCGAACGACGACGAGCAGTACTTC; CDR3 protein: CARDSRIPGTANDDEQYF
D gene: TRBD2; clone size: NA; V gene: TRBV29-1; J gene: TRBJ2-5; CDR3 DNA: TGCAGCGTTGATTTTACTAGCGGGGGGGATTACCAAGAGACCCAGTACTTC; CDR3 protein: CSVDFTSGGDYQETQYF
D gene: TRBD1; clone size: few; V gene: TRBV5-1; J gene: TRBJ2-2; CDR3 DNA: TGCGCCAGCAGCTTCGGGACAGGGCAAAGCGGGGAGCTGTTTTTT; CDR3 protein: CASSFGTGQSGELFF
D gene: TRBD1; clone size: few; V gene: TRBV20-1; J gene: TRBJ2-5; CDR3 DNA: TGCAGTGCTAGTCCGGACAGGGTTCTGGAGCAGTACTTC; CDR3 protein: CSASPDRVLEQYF
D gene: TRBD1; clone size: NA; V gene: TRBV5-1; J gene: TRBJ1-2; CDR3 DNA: TGCGCCAGCAGCTTGGGACAGGGAGGCAATGGCTACACCTTC; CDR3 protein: CASSLGQGGNGYTF
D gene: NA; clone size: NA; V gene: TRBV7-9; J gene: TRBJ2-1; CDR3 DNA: TGTGCCAGCAGGAGGGACAATGAGCAGTCCTTC; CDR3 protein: CASRRDNEQSF
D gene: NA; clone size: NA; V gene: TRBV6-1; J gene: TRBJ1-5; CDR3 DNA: TGTGCCAGCAGTGAGGGCAACAATCAGCCCCAGCATTTT; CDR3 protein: CASSEGNNQPQHF
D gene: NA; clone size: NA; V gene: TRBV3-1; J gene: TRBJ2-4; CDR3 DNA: TGTGCCAGCAGCCAAGACGGGGCCCCACAGTACTTC; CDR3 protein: CASSQDGAPQYF
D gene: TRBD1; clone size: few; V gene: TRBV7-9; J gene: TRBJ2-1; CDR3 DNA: TGTGCCAGCAGCTCGACAGGGGGAGATGAGCAGTTCTTC; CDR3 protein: CASSSTGGDEQFF
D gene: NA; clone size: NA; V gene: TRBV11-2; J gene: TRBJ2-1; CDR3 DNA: TGTGCCAGCAGCTTCTCTAGCAGAGAGCAGTTCTTC; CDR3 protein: CASSFSSREQFF
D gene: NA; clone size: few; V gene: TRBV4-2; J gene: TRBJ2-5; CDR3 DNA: TGTGCCAGCAGCACCGAGGCGGCAGCGCAAGAGACCCAGTACTTC; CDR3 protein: CASSTEAAAQETQYF
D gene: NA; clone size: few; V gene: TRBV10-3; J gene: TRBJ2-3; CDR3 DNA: TGTGCCATCAGGCCTTCAGGGGCAGATACGCAGTATTTT; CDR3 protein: CAIRPSGADTQYF